The 29 T cell receptor beta chains below come from one sample, sequenced in a study of cytomegalovirus exposure and HLA in healthy donors. Primers for the PCR totalled 60 Vbeta and 13 Jbeta. This table comes from immunoSEQ multiplex PCR, and its TCRdb copy is limited to in-frame clones, with some not included. The sample records some 170,000 clones, more than 75% being singletons. The sequenced sample was PBMCs. The receptors stem from a man younger than 30 in good health and CMV-seropositive.

V is TRBV27 and J is TRBJ1-1; tentatively, D is TRBD1 (5 bases). The V end lost 9 bases, the J end lost 3 bases, and 17 bases lay between the germline ends. Germline CDR1 is MNHEY and CDR2 is SMNVEV (reference sequence). This CDR3 has 14 amino acids. In nucleotides, the CDR3 is TGTGCCAGTAAGTGGACAAGCTACCACACTGAAGCTTTCTTT. Translated, it gives CASKWTSYHTEAFF.

This clone was detected once. V gene TRBV6-1 combines with J gene TRBJ1-2; 7 nucleotides line up with TRBD1. The V gene end was trimmed by 4 bases and the J gene end by 2 bases; junction bases not matched to a gene: 10. The length of the CDR3 is 16 residues. Per the germline V gene, CDR1 is MNHNS and CDR2 is SASEGT. The CDR3 loop is CASSVGKGARNYGYTF. The CDR3 DNA reads as TGTGCCAGCAGTGTGGGAAAGGGGGCAAGAAACTATGGCTACACCTTC.

V gene TRBV5-6 combines with J gene TRBJ2-2, with 7 bases that match TRBD2. V trimming: 3 bases; J trimming: 4 bases; junction bases outside the gene matches: 0. Germline V gene lookup returns CDR1 SGHDT and CDR2 YYEEEE. This CDR3 has 13 amino acids. Written as DNA, the CDR3 is TGTGCCAGCAGCTGGGGGGGCACCGGGGAGCTGTTTTTT. This translates into CASSWGGTGELFF.

This sequence joins TRBV28 and TRBJ2-5, with 11 bases identical to TRBD1. Germline values: CDR1 MDHEN, CDR2 SYDVKM. The CDR3 runs to 16 residues. V lost 4 bases, J lost 5 bases, and 9 bases stayed unmatched. The CDR3 sequence: CASSYPPGQGEETQYF. The CDR3 coding sequence is TGTGCCAGCAGTTACCCCCCGGGACAGGGGGAGGAGACCCAGTACTTC.

The rearrangement uses TRBV27 and TRBJ2-5; 9 bases fit TRBD2. The ends lost 3 bases at V and 4 bases at J; junction bases unmatched: 6. CDR1 and CDR2 (germline): MNHEY, SMNVEV (reference sequence). This CDR3 is built from 15 residues. The CDR3 spells CASSFNSGGSETQYF. As DNA, the CDR3 is TGTGCCAGCAGTTTCAATAGCGGGGGTTCAGAGACCCAGTACTTC.

The chain carries TRBV19 and TRBJ1-2; D remains ambiguous. Germline CDR1 reads LNHDA; CDR2 reads SQIVND (reference sequence). V was cut by 4 bases and J by 0 bases, with 12 bases left in between. The CDR3 spans 15 residues. The CDR3 nucleotides read TGTGCCAGTAGTACAACCGGGTTTTCTAACTATGGCTACACCTTC. This translates into CASSTTGFSNYGYTF.

This sequence joins TRBV19 and TRBJ1-1; the D gene is possibly TRBD1 (6 bases). The CDR3 is 14 amino acids. The V and J ends lost 2 bases and 4 bases respectively, with 11 bases between them. Germline values: CDR1 LNHDA, CDR2 SQIVND (reference sequence). Here the CDR3 reads CASSIQGSTTEAFF. The CDR3 coding sequence is TGTGCCAGTAGTATACAGGGGTCCACCACTGAAGCTTTCTTT.

J is TRBJ2-7 and V is TRBV5-1; a possible D gene is TRBD2 (6 bases). The V end was cut by 3 bases, the J end by 6 bases, with 22 bases between. Germline CDR1 and CDR2: SGHRS and YFSETQ. The CDR3 loop spans 16 amino acids. CDR3 sequence (DNA): TGCGCCAGCAGCTCGAGTATCCAGGGAGGTTTTTCCGAGCAGTACTTC. Translation gives CASSSSIQGGFSEQYF.

The chain couples TRBV19 to TRBJ1-1, with a tentative D call TRBD1 (6 bases). CDR1 and CDR2 (germline): LNHDA, SQIVND (reference sequence). V gave up 8 bases and J gave up 6 bases, with 19 bases separating them. CDR3 length equals 14 residues. The chain's CDR3 is CASGRDKESPEAFF. CDR3 nucleotide sequence: TGTGCCAGTGGCCGGGACAAGGAAAGTCCTGAAGCTTTCTTT.

The rearrangement links TRBV4-2 to TRBJ2-7; the match to TRBD2 covers 10 bases. This CDR3 region has 15 residues. Germline-derived CDR1 and CDR2 are LGHNA and YNFKEQ. The V and J ends lost 0 bases and 3 bases, in that order; junction bases with no gene match: 2. The CDR3 is CASSQEAGGVYEQYF. In DNA, the CDR3 is TGTGCCAGCAGCCAAGAAGCGGGGGGGGTCTACGAGCAGTACTTC.

The rearrangement uses TRBV14 and TRBJ1-2; 7 bases fit TRBD1. Germline loops: CDR1 SGHDN, CDR2 FVKESK. The CDR3 contains 18 residues. Trimming removed 4 bases from V and 3 bases from J; junction bases left unmatched: 17. This CDR3 reads CASSPYRIPDRRYYGYTF. Here the CDR3 DNA reads TGTGCCAGCAGCCCTTACCGAATACCGGACAGGCGCTACTATGGCTACACCTTC.

J is TRBJ2-2 and V is TRBV19; D is possibly TRBD1 (6 bases). V lost 5 bases, J lost 6 bases, and 16 bases lay in between. Germline V gene data show CDR1 as LNHDA and CDR2 as SQIVND (reference sequence). The CDR3 is 15 amino acids. The CDR3 loop is CASSPEGDGSGELFF. The CDR3 DNA follows: TGTGCCAGTAGTCCCGAGGGGGACGGGTCCGGGGAGCTGTTTTTT.

The V and J genes are TRBV30 and TRBJ2-2, with 9 positions matching TRBD1. J lost 6 bases, V lost 4 bases, and 9 bases had no gene match. The CDR3 is 15 amino acids. The germline V gene encodes CDR1 GTSNPN and CDR2 SVGIG (reference sequence). CDR3 residues: CAWTTGGIVAGELFF. The CDR3 DNA sequence: TGTGCCTGGACTACAGGGGGCATAGTGGCCGGGGAGCTGTTTTTT.

The rearrangement uses TRBV18 and TRBJ2-1, with 12 bases aligning to TRBD2. Germline V gives CDR1 KGHSH, CDR2 LQKENI. The CDR3 length is 16 residues. Trimming took 3 bases from V and 8 from J; bases not matched to a gene: 8. The CDR3 here is CASSPLTSGRRDEQFF. The CDR3 DNA is TGTGCCAGCTCACCCCTCACTAGCGGGAGGCGGGATGAGCAGTTCTTC. The entire variable domain, with the rest obtained from reference TRBV18 and TRBJ2-1, is as follows: NAGVMQNPRHLVRRRGQEARLRCSPMKGHSHVYWYRQLPEEGLKFMVYLQKENIIDESGMPKERFSAEFPKEGPSILRIQQVVRGDSAAYFCASSPLTSGRRDEQFFGPGTRLTVL.

The chain uses TRBV2 and TRBJ2-5; the match to TRBD2 covers 9 bases. The CDR3 sequence is 16 residues long. Germline values: CDR1 SNHLY, CDR2 FYNNEI. V lost 6 bases and J lost 5; bases outside the gene matches: 13. CDR3 protein: CASSISGLAGRETQYF. The CDR3 bases are TGTGCCAGCAGCATCAGCGGGCTAGCGGGAAGGGAGACCCAGTACTTC.

This clone was counted between two and nine times. The chain employs TRBV6-1 and TRBJ1-5, with D possibly TRBD1 on 5 matching bases. In germline, CDR1 is MNHNS, CDR2 SASEGT. CDR3 length: 14 amino acids. Deletions cut 2 bases from V and 5 bases from J, with 10 bases between. CDR3 amino acids: CASSERARDQPQHF. The CDR3 bases are TGTGCCAGCAGTGAAAGGGCCAGGGATCAGCCCCAGCATTTT.

V usage is TRBV27 and J usage is TRBJ2-7; 7 bases agree with TRBD1. The V gene's germline CDR1 is MNHEY and CDR2 SMNVEV (reference sequence). The CDR3 length is 15 residues. The V and J ends lost 6 bases and 0 bases, in that order; junction bases with no gene match: 8. CDR3 in DNA: TGTGCCAGCAGCCCGTTCGACAGGGCCTCCTACGAGCAGTACTTC. Protein: CASSPFDRASYEQYF.

The chain recombines TRBV6-1 with TRBJ1-5; D is undetermined. V was cut by 3 bases and J by 6 bases, with 12 bases left in between. CDR1 MNHNS and CDR2 SASEGT come from the germline V gene. The CDR3 is 14 amino acids. CDR3 sequence: CASSEYGERQPQHF. The CDR3 region has the DNA TGTGCCAGCAGTGAGTACGGGGAACGTCAGCCCCAGCATTTT.

The count of this clone is one. CDR3 DNA: TGTGCCAGTACAGCGGGGTACCAGCCCCAGCATTTT. The encoded protein is CASTAGYQPQHF. The chain carries TRBV19 and TRBJ1-5; D gene ambiguous. Germline V CDR1 and CDR2: LNHDA, SQIVND (reference sequence). V was pared by 7 bases and J by 7 bases, with 11 bases between. This CDR3 has 12 amino acids.

The rearrangement links TRBV27 to TRBJ2-7, with D hard to call. Germline V gene lookup returns CDR1 MNHEY and CDR2 SMNVEV (reference sequence). Trimming shortened V by 7 bases and J by 2 bases, and 15 bases separated the two germline ends. The CDR3 covers 14 residues. Here the CDR3 DNA reads TGTGCCAGCAAAACCCCAGGTTCCGCCTACGAGCAGTACTTC. Protein: CASKTPGSAYEQYF.

A note on this clone: Distinct nucleotide sequences in the sample also encode this CDR3. V and J are TRBV5-1 and TRBJ2-7, with TRBD1 matching over 7 bases. The CDR3 has 14 amino acids. Germline V gene data show CDR1 as SGHRS and CDR2 as YFSETQ. The V gene end was trimmed by 0 bases and the J gene end by 1 base; junction bases not matched to a gene: 1. The DNA of the CDR3 is TGCGCCAGCAGCTTGGGGGACAGATCCTACGAGCAGTACTTC. This sequence encodes CASSLGDRSYEQYF.

The rearrangement uses TRBV29-1 and TRBJ1-1; 7 positions agree with TRBD1. The junction had 5 bases not matched to a gene; V was cut back by 3 bases and J by 4 bases. The CDR3 totals 13 residues. Germline V gene sequence: CDR1 SQVTM, CDR2 ANQGSEA. The chain's CDR3 is CSVDDRVSTEAFF. The DNA of the CDR3 is TGCAGCGTTGACGACAGGGTAAGCACTGAAGCTTTCTTT.

The J gene is TRBJ2-3, the V gene TRBV29-1; 11 bases line up with TRBD2. CDR3 length: 19 residues. Per the germline V gene, CDR1 is SQVTM and CDR2 is ANQGSEA. V lost 3 bases, J lost 0 bases, and 14 bases stayed unmatched. CDR3 bases: TGCAGCGTTGACTCATTGACTAGCGGGGCCAGCCCTAGCACAGATACGCAGTATTTT. This sequence encodes CSVDSLTSGASPSTDTQYF.

This rearrangement joins TRBV5-1 to TRBJ1-4; D ambiguous. The ends were cut back, 0 bases at V and 7 bases at J, with 10 bases in the middle. This CDR3 region has 14 residues. Germline lookup yields CDR1 SGHRS and CDR2 YFSETQ. CDR3 bases: TGCGCCAGCAGCTTGGGGACTTCGGGTGAAAAACTGTTTTTT. Its protein is CASSLGTSGEKLFF.

V usage is TRBV5-4 and J usage is TRBJ2-3, with TRBD2 matching 8 bases. This CDR3 contains 15 residues. Germline V gives CDR1 SGHNT, CDR2 YYREEE (reference sequence). V was clipped by 2 bases and J by 2 bases; unmatched bases: 4. CDR3 nucleotide sequence: TGTGCCAGCAGCTTACCGGGGGGGCTCACAGATACGCAGTATTTT. Its protein is CASSLPGGLTDTQYF.

J is TRBJ1-1 and V is TRBV9, with TRBD1 as a possible D gene (5 bases). V was cut by 9 bases and J by 2 bases, with 17 bases left in between. CDR1 is SGDLS, CDR2 YYNGEE, per germline. The CDR3 has 14 residues. The CDR3 bases are TGTGCCACCTCACCCGGGGACTATAACACTGAAGCTTTCTTT. Protein product: CATSPGDYNTEAFF.

V gene TRBV18 combines with J gene TRBJ1-5; D remains unclear. CDR3 size: 13 residues. Germline assignment: CDR1 KGHSH and CDR2 LQKENI. V was pared by 5 bases and J by 5 bases, with 10 bases between. The CDR3 reads CASSTERDQPQHF. The CDR3, as DNA: TGTGCCAGCTCAACCGAACGGGATCAGCCCCAGCATTTT.

The gene calls are TRBV19 and TRBJ2-1; tentatively, D is TRBD2 (5 bases). CDR3 length equals 13 residues. Trimming removed 7 bases at V and 3 bases at J, with 10 bases between. In germline, CDR1 is LNHDA, CDR2 SQIVND (reference sequence). The CDR3 coding sequence is TGTGCCAGTACCAGCCGGGACTACAATGAGCAGTTCTTC. This sequence encodes CASTSRDYNEQFF. Full variable domain (remainder filled in from reference TRBV19 and TRBJ2-1): DGGITQSPKYLFRKEGQNVTLSCEQNLNHDAMYWYRQDPGQGLRLIYYSQIVNDFQKGDIAEGYSVSREKKESFPLTVTSAQKNPTAFYLCASTSRDYNEQFFGPGTRLTVL.

The chain combines TRBV6-6 with TRBJ1-1; 9 nucleotides agree with TRBD1. The CDR3 consists of 15 residues. Germline values: CDR1 MNHNY, CDR2 SVGAGI (reference sequence). J lost 2 bases, V lost 6 bases, and 7 bases had no gene match. CDR3 amino acids: CASSPWDRANTEAFF. CDR3 DNA: TGTGCCAGCAGCCCATGGGACAGGGCTAACACTGAAGCTTTCTTT.